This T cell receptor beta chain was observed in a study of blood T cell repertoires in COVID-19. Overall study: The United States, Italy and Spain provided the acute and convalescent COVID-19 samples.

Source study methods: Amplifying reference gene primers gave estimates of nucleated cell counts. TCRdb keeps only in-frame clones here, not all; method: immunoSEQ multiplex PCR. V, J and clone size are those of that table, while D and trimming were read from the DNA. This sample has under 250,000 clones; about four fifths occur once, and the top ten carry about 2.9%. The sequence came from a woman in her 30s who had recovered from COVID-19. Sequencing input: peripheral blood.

Written as DNA, the CDR3 is TGTGCCAGCAGTGGAGTAGGGGGGGCAGCTGGAAACACCATATATTTT. It is translated as CASSGVGGAAGNTIYF. J is TRBJ1-3 and V is TRBV2, with D perhaps matching TRBD1 (6 bases). The V gene lost 4 bases and the J gene lost 2 bases, with 15 bases spanning the gap. CDR1 and CDR2 from the germline V gene are SNHLY and FYNNEI. CDR3 size: 16 residues.